This T cell receptor beta chain was recorded in a study of T-cell reconstitution after alpha-beta-depleted transplantation in children. Whole-study findings and limits: Alpha-beta T cells about two months after transplant reportedly derived from several hundred expanded graft clones. Diversity and T-cell counts at one year after transplant derived mostly from new T cells.

CDR3 length equals 13 residues. Per germline, CDR1 SSHAT and CDR2 FNYEAQ (reference sequence). The V and J ends lost 3 bases and 2 bases, in that order; junction bases with no gene match: 1. This clonotype was seen many times. Its antigen remains unidentified. Using unique molecular identifiers, the investigators prepared the TCRbeta library. TCRdb passed the PCR reads through MiXCR, listing each CDR3 protein once. In the table there are about 110,000 distinct CDR3 sequences, about 9.3% of which are singletons. Here the sequenced sample was PBMCs, taken before TCRalphabeta/CD19-depleted stem cell transplant. This receptor was obtained from a boy under 10 years old with acute lymphoblastic leukemia, due to receive a stem cell transplant. The V and J genes are TRBV7-7 and TRBJ2-7; 7 positions match TRBD2. CDR3 nucleotide sequence: TGTGCCAGCAGCTTGCGGGAGACCTACGAGCAGTACTTC. Protein product: CASSLRETYEQYF.